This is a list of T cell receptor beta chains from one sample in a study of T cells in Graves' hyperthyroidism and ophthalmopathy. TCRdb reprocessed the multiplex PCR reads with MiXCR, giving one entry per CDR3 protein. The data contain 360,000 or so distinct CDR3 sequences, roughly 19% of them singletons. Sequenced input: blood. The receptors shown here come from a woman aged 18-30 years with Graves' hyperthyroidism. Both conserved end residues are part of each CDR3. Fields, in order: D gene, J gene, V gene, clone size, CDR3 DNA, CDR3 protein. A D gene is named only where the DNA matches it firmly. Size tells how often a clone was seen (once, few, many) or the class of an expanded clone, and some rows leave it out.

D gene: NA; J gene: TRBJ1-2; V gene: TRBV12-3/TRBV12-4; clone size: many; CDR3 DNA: TGTGCCAGCAGCCCCAATCAGGGTTTAGGCTACACCTTC; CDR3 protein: CASSPNQGLGYTF
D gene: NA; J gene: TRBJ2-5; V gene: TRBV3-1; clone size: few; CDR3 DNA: TGTGCCAGCAGCCCCCCTTGGGGGGTGGAAGAGACCCAGTACTTC; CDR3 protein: CASSPPWGVEETQYF
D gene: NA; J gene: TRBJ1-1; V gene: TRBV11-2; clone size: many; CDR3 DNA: TGTGCCAGCAGCTTAGAGCCCGGGGGCAACACTGAAGCTTTCTTT; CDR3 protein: CASSLEPGGNTEAFF
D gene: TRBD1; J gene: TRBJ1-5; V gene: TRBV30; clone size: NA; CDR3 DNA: TGTGCCTGGAGTACGGGACAGCCTAATCAGCCCCAGCATTTT; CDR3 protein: CAWSTGQPNQPQHF
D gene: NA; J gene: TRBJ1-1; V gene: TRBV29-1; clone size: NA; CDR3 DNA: TGCAGCGTTGCCGACCCAGCTTTCTTT; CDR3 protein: CSVADPAFF
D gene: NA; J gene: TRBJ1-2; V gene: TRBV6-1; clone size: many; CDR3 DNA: TGTGCCAGCCCAAGCGAGGACGGCGTCTATGGCTACACCTTC; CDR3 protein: CASPSEDGVYGYTF
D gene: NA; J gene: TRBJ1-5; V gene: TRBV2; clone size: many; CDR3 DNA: TGTGCCAGCAGTAAACAGGGCGGGCAGCCCCAGCATTTT; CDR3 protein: CASSKQGGQPQHF
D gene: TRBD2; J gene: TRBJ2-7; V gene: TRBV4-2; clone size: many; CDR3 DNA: TGTGCCAGCAGCCACCAGGGGACTAGCGGGGGATACGAGCAGTACTTC; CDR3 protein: CASSHQGTSGGYEQYF
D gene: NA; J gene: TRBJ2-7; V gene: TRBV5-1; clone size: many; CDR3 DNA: TGCGCCAGCAGCTTGGAAGACAGCCCTTTCAACCCGTACTTC; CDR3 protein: CASSLEDSPFNPYF
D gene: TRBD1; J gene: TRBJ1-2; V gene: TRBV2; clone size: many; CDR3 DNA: TGTGCCAGCAGATCACAGGGGAACTATGGCTACACCTTC; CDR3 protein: CASRSQGNYGYTF
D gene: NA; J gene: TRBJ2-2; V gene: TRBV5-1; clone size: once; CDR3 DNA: TGCGCCAGCAGCCAAGCACGGAACACCGGGGAGCTGTTTTTT; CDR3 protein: CASSQARNTGELFF
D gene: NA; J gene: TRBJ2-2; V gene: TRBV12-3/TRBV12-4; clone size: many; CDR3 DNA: TGTGCCAGCAGACCCAGACGGAGCCCCCACACCGGGGAGCTGTTTTTT; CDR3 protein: CASRPRRSPHTGELFF
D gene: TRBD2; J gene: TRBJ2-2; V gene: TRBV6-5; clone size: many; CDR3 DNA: TGTGCCAGCTCGGCTAGCGGGGGGGTTACCGGGGAGCTGTTTTTT; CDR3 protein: CASSASGGVTGELFF
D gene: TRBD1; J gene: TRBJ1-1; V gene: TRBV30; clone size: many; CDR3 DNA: TGTGCCTGGGGACAGGGTCCGAACACTGAAGCTTTCTTT; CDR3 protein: CAWGQGPNTEAFF
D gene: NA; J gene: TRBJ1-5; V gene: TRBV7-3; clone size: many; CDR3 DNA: TGTGCCAGCAGCTTAACGACCGGGTATAGCAATCAGCCCCAGCATTTT; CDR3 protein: CASSLTTGYSNQPQHF